The following is a T cell receptor (beta chain) sequence with its context. The target antigen is unknown. Amplification used 60 Vbeta primers and 13 Jbeta primers. The assay was immunoSEQ multiplex PCR, and TCRdb's table has in-frame clones only and misses some. Of about 130,000 clones listed, around 82% are singletons. The entry originates in a study of cytomegalovirus exposure and HLA in healthy donors. Study summary: The study's early data release held about 85 million unique TCRs from HLA-typed donors. Overall study findings and caveats: Later analysis identified 16,951 TCR beta sequences associated with HLA alleles, using a false discovery rate threshold of 0.05.

Germline V CDR1 and CDR2: LGHNA, YNFKEQ. The trim removed 0 bases at V and 3 bases at J, leaving 9 bases unmatched. The CDR3 has 18 residues. Sampled while nominally healthy, donors likely had unrecorded immune exposures. The sample comprised PBMCs. The chain carries TRBV4-2 and TRBJ2-1; 9 nucleotides match TRBD2. The TCR was taken from a boy between 10 and 17 years old in good health and CMV-seronegative. CDR3 coding DNA: TGTGCCAGCAGCCAAGATCGTGGTTCTAGCGGGGTCTACAATGAGCAGTTCTTC. The encoded protein is CASSQDRGSSGVYNEQFF.